The source of this T cell receptor beta chain is a study of T-cell reconstitution after alpha-beta-depleted transplantation in children. Study-level findings and limits: Newly produced T cells mostly accounted for T-cell counts and diversity one year post-transplant. Surviving recipient T cells and thymic progenitors accounted for the high day-60 TCRbeta diversity observed in some patients. Several hundred expanded graft clones reportedly supplied alpha-beta T cells about two months after transplant.

The authors prepared the TCRbeta library with unique molecular identifiers. TCRdb processed the PCR reads anew with MiXCR; each CDR3 protein has one entry. The sample yields 70,000 to 95,000 distinct CDR3 sequences, around 18% seen once. Many counts were recorded for this clonotype. Its antigen is still unknown. CDR3 length equals 14 residues. Trimming removed 6 bases at V and 2 bases at J, with 13 bases between. Per the germline V gene, CDR1 is MNHNS and CDR2 is SASEGT. V and J are TRBV6-1 and TRBJ1-2, with D possibly matching TRBD1 (6 bases). This clonotype was sampled from a male patient between 2 and 15 years old who had a stem cell transplant for acute lymphoblastic leukemia, so the T cells may come from the graft donor. Sequenced here: PBMCs, mostly from graft donor cells, sampled 360 days after TCRalphabeta/CD19-depleted stem cell transplant. CDR3 DNA sequence: TGTGCCAGCAGACCGGACAGAGGGAACTATGGCTACACCTTC. As protein: CASRPDRGNYGYTF.